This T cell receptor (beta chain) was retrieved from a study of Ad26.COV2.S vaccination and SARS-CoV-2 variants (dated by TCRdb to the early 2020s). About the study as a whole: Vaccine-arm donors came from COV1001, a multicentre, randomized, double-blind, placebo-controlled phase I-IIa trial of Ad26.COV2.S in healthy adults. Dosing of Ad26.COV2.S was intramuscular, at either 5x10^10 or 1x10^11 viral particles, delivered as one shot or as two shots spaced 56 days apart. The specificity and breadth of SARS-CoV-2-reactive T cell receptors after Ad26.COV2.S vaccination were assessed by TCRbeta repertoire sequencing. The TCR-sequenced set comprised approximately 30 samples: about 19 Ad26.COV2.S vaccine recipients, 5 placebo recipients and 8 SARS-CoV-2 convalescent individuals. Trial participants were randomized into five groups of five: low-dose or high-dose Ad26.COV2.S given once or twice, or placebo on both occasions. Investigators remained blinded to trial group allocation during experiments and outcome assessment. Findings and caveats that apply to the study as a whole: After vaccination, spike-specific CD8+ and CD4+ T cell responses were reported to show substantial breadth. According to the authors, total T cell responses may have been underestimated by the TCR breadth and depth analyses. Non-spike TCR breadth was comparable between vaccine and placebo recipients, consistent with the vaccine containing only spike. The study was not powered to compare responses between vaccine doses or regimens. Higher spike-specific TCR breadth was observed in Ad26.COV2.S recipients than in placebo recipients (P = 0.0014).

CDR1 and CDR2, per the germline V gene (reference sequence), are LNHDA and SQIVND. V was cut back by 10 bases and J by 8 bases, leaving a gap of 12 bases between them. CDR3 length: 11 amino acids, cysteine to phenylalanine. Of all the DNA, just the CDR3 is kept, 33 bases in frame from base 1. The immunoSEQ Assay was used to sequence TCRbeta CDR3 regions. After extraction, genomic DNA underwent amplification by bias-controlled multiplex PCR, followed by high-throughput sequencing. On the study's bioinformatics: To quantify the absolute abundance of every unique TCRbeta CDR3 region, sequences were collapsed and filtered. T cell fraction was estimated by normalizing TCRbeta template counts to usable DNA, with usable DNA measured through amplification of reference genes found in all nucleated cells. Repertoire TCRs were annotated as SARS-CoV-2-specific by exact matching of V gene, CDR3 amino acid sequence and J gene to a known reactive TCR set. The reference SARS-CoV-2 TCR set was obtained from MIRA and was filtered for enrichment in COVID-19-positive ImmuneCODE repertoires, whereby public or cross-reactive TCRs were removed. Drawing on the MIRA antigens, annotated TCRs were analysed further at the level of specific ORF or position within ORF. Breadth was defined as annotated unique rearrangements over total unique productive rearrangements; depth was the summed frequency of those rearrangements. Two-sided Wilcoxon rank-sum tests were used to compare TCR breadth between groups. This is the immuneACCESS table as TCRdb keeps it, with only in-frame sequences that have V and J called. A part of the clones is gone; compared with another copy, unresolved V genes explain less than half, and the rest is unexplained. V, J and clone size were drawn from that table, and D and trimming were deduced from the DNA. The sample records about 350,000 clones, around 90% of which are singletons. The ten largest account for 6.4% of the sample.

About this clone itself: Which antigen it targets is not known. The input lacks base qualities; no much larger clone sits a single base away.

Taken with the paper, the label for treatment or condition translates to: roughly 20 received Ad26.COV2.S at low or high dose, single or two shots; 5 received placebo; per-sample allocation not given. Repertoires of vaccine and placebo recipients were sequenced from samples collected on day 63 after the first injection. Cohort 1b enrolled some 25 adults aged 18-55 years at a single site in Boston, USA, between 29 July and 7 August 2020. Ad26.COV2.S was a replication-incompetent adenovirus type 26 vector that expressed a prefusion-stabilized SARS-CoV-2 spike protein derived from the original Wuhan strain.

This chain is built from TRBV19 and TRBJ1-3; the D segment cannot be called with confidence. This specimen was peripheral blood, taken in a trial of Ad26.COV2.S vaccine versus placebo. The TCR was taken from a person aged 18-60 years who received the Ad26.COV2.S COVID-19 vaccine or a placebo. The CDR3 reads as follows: CATRVGDTIYF. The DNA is TGTGCCACCCGGGTTGGGGACACCATATATTTT.